Presented here are 20 T cell receptor beta chains from one specimen sequenced in a study of regulatory T cells in long-lasting Graves disease. Time point noted: newly diagnosed GD, antithyroid drugs for less than 3 months. Extracted RNA from PBMCs served as the source of the TCR library. Relying on iRepertoire HTBI primers and Arm-PCR of CDR3 regions, the team built TCR beta libraries. One entry per CDR3 protein results from TCRdb running MiXCR on the multiplex PCR reads. The table lists 400,000 to 650,000 distinct CDR3 sequences, more than 15% of them singletons. These data were likewise used in another study, on T cells in Graves' hyperthyroidism and ophthalmopathy.

Specimen: peripheral blood mononuclear cells (PBMCs), collected at new diagnosis, from a patient treated with antithyroid drugs. These TCRs come from a middle-aged woman with Graves disease.

Only a few counts were recorded for this clonotype. V and J are TRBV6-1 and TRBJ1-3; no reliable D call. The CDR3 is 15 residues long. Trimming took 7 bases from V and 0 from J, leaving 13 bases between them. CDR1 is MNHNS, CDR2 SASEGT, per germline. DNA of the CDR3: TGTGCCAGCACCCCCGACATCTCCTCTGGAAACACCATATATTTT. Residues: CASTPDISSGNTIYF.

This clonotype showed up just a few times. This rearrangement joins TRBV12-3 or TRBV12-4 to TRBJ1-6; no reliable D call. V was shortened by 3 bases and J by 8 bases, with 11 bases between the two germline ends. The CDR3 contains 14 residues. CDR3 loop: CASSFGSRDSPLHF. CDR3 in DNA: TGTGCCAGCAGTTTTGGCTCCCGGGATTCACCCCTCCACTTT.

In its sample, this clonotype was seen a few times. The rearrangement uses TRBV7-9 and TRBJ2-3; TRBD2 aligns across 14 bases. The V segment lost 5 bases and the J segment 6 bases; nucleotides outside the gene matches: 10. This CDR3 region has 17 residues. The germline gives CDR1 SEHNR, CDR2 FQNEAQ (reference sequence). This CDR3 is CASSARTSGGPADTQYF. The CDR3 DNA follows: TGTGCCAGCAGCGCCCGGACTAGCGGGGGGCCAGCGGATACGCAGTATTTT.

The V gene is TRBV20-1, the J gene TRBJ1-1; the D gene is possibly TRBD1 (6 bases). The CDR3 has 14 amino acids. Germline lookup yields CDR1 DFQATT and CDR2 SNEGSKA (reference sequence). V lost 6 bases and J lost 2, with 16 bases in between. The CDR3 sequence is CSAPRGAINTEAFF. The DNA of the CDR3 is TGCAGTGCCCCACGGGGGGCAATTAACACTGAAGCTTTCTTT.

This clonotype was counted only a few times. The genes are TRBV5-6 and TRBJ1-5; 7 bases align to TRBD1. V gave up 2 bases and J gave up 0 bases; unmatched junction bases: 8. Germline CDR1 SGHDT, CDR2 YYEEEE. This CDR3 contains 17 residues. CDR3 residues: CASSLRQGGYSNQPQHF. CDR3 sequence (DNA): TGTGCCAGCAGCTTACGGCAGGGGGGTTATAGCAATCAGCCCCAGCATTTT.

The chain has TRBV11-3 and TRBJ2-2; the D gene could be TRBD1 or TRBD2 (5 bases each). Between the trimmed V and J ends, which lost 6 bases and 2 bases, there was a span of 28 bases. Germline V gene sequence: CDR1 SGHNT, CDR2 YENEEA. The CDR3 length is 20 residues. The CDR3 coding sequence is TGTGCCAGCAGACCAGGAACCTCTAGAGGGGTCCTACGAAACACCGGGGAGCTGTTTTTT. Encoded protein: CASRPGTSRGVLRNTGELFF. Together with reference TRBV11-3 and TRBJ2-2, the CDR3 gives the full variable domain: EAGVVQSPRYKIIEKKQPVAFWCNPISGHNTLYWYLQNLGQGPELLIRYENEEAVDDSQLPKDRFSAERLKGVDSTLKIQPAELGDSAVYLCASRPGTSRGVLRNTGELFFGEGSRLTVL.

This clonotype was seen ten or more times. The chain combines TRBV10-3 with TRBJ2-7; TRBD1 aligns across 10 bases. The length of the CDR3 is 14 residues. CDR1 is ENHRY, CDR2 SYGVKD, per germline. The ends lost 6 bases at V and 0 bases at J; junction bases unmatched: 2. CDR3 residues: CAISGQGDSYEQYF. The CDR3, as DNA: TGTGCCATCAGCGGACAGGGGGACTCCTACGAGCAGTACTTC.

This clonotype was seen many times. V gene TRBV4-1 combines with J gene TRBJ1-1; D is unclear. CDR3 length equals 14 residues. Germline V gene data show CDR1 as MGHRA and CDR2 as YSYEKL. Trimming removed 1 base from V and 0 bases from J, with 6 bases in between. For the CDR3, the DNA is TGCGCCAGCAGCCAAGTCCCCTTGAACACTGAAGCTTTCTTT. It encodes CASSQVPLNTEAFF.

This clonotype was recorded at least ten times. The chain recombines TRBV27 with TRBJ2-3; 14 bases agree with TRBD2. The CDR3 runs 17 residues. Germline values: CDR1 MNHEY, CDR2 SMNVEV (reference sequence). Losses at the gene ends were 2 bases for V and 2 bases for J; bases not matched to a gene: 3. The CDR3 sequence is CASSLLTSGGATDTQYF. The CDR3 DNA sequence: TGTGCCAGCAGTTTACTGACTAGCGGGGGGGCCACAGATACGCAGTATTTT.

This clonotype has at least ten counts. This chain joins TRBV2 and TRBJ2-5; 14 bases match TRBD2. The germline V gene encodes CDR1 SNHLY and CDR2 FYNNEI. CDR3 length equals 18 residues. Trimming at V came to 2 bases and at J to 5 bases, leaving 10 bases not matched to a gene. CDR3 coding DNA: TGTGCCAGCAGTGAACCACGACTAGCGGGGGGGCCGGGGGAGACCCAGTACTTC. The encoded protein is CASSEPRLAGGPGETQYF.

This clonotype was counted at least ten times. The rearrangement links TRBV3-1 to TRBJ2-7, with 10 nucleotides matching TRBD2. V trimming: 4 bases; J trimming: 2 bases; junction bases outside the gene matches: 5. From germline, CDR1 is LGHDT and CDR2 YNNKEL (reference sequence). CDR3 length equals 15 residues. The CDR3 spells CASSPWTSGTYEQYF. The CDR3 nucleotides are TGTGCCAGCAGCCCTTGGACTAGCGGAACCTACGAGCAGTACTTC.

The chain employs TRBV12-3 or TRBV12-4 and TRBJ1-5; 8 bases line up with TRBD1. V was clipped by 4 bases and J by 8 bases; unmatched bases: 13. This CDR3 is 16 amino acids long. The CDR3 DNA reads as TGTGCCAGCAGTTGGGGGGGGACAGGTGGGCAGGAGCCCCAGCATTTT. This codes for CASSWGGTGGQEPQHF.

The chain has TRBV20-1 and TRBJ2-7; possible D gene TRBD2, 6 bases. V lost 8 bases and J 7 bases, leaving 18 bases between the germline ends. The CDR3 has 12 residues. Germline-derived CDR1 and CDR2 are DFQATT and SNEGSKA (reference sequence). The CDR3 region is CSTTGTGDEQYF. The CDR3 DNA follows: TGCAGTACAACCGGGACTGGGGATGAGCAGTACTTC.

The sample holds many counts of this clonotype. The gene calls are TRBV11-3 and TRBJ2-2; no reliable D call. The germline CDR1 and CDR2 sequences are SGHNT and YENEEA. The CDR3 contains 15 residues. The V gene lost 0 bases and the J gene lost 6 bases, with 11 bases spanning the gap. The DNA for the CDR3 is TGTGCCAGCAGCTTAGATCAAAGGCCGTCCGGGGAGCTGTTTTTT. It codes for CASSLDQRPSGELFF.

This chain joins TRBV4-1 and TRBJ1-1; D ambiguous. V lost 3 bases, J lost 6 bases, and 14 bases lay in between. CDR3 size: 14 residues. Germline loops: CDR1 MGHRA, CDR2 YSYEKL. The CDR3 bases are TGCGCCAGCAGCCAGACGATAGGTTGGGCTGAAGCTTTCTTT. It specifies CASSQTIGWAEAFF.

A word on this clonotype: One base away lies a much larger clone, so this may be a sequencing read error. CDR3 bases: TGTGCCAGCAGCTTGGCAGGGCAAAGGAATGGCTACACCTTC. Translation: CASSLAGQRNGYTF. V is TRBV11-2 and J is TRBJ1-2; perhaps TRBD1 as D (5 bases). V was trimmed by 3 bases and J by 6 bases, leaving 14 bases between them. This CDR3 comprises 14 residues. Germline loops: CDR1 SGHAT, CDR2 FQNNGV. The whole variable domain, filled in from reference TRBV11-2 and TRBJ1-2, reads EAGVAQSPRYKIIEKRQSVAFWCNPISGHATLYWYQQILGQGPKLLIQFQNNGVVDDSQLPKDRFSAERLKGVDSTLKIQPAKLEDSAVYLCASSLAGQRNGYTFGSGTRLTVV.

This clonotype was detected ten times or more. The chain couples TRBV27 to TRBJ1-1, with 10 bases identical to TRBD1. Germline V CDR1 and CDR2: MNHEY, SMNVEV (reference sequence). There are 17 residues in the CDR3. V shed 5 bases and J 3 bases; nucleotides not matched to a gene: 12. CDR3 in amino acids: CASSSLWTGGGDTEAFF. DNA of the CDR3: TGTGCCAGCAGTAGCCTGTGGACAGGGGGAGGGGACACTGAAGCTTTCTTT.

This chain connects TRBV7-2 to TRBJ2-1; TRBD2 is a possible D gene (6 bases). Germline CDR1 reads SGHTA; CDR2 reads FQGNSA. CDR3 length: 15 residues. V dropped 4 bases and J dropped 5 bases, with 15 bases sitting between them. CDR3 residues: CASSSQPGLHNEQFF. In DNA, the CDR3 is TGTGCCAGCAGCTCCCAACCGGGACTCCACAATGAGCAGTTCTTC.

At least ten counts were recorded for this clonotype. This chain links TRBV11-3 with TRBJ1-3; D is undetermined. The CDR3 runs 17 residues. CDR1 SGHNT and CDR2 YENEEA come from the germline V gene. Deletions cut 2 bases from V and 0 bases from J, with 14 bases between. CDR3 residues: CASSLRGTDLSGNTIYF. CDR3 DNA sequence: TGTGCCAGCAGCTTAAGAGGTACAGATCTCTCTGGAAACACCATATATTTT.

In regard to this clonotype: This sequence may be a read error, since a much larger clone differs from it by one base. The CDR3 sequence: CISADSSTDTQYF. CDR3 coding DNA: TGTATCAGCGCTGACAGTAGCACAGATACGCAGTATTTT. V is TRBV2 and J is TRBJ2-3, with D possibly TRBD1 on 5 matching bases. Germline CDR1 SNHLY, CDR2 FYNNEI. The CDR3 runs 13 residues.